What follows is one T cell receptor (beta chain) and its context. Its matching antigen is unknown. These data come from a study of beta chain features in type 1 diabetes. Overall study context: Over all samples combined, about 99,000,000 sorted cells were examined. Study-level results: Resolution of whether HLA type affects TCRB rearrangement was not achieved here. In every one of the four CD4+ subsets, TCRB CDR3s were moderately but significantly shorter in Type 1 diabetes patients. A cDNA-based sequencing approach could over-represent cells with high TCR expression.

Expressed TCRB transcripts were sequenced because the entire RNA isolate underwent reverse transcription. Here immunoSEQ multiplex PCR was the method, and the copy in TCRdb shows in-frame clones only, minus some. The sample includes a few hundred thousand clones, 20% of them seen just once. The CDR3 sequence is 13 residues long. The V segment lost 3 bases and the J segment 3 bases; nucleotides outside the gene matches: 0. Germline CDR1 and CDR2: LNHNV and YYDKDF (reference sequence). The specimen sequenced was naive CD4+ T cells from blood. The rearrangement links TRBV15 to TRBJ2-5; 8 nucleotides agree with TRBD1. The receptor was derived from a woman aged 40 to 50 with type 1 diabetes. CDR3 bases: TGTGCCACCAGCAGGACAGGGGAAGAGACCCAGTACTTC. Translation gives CATSRTGEETQYF.